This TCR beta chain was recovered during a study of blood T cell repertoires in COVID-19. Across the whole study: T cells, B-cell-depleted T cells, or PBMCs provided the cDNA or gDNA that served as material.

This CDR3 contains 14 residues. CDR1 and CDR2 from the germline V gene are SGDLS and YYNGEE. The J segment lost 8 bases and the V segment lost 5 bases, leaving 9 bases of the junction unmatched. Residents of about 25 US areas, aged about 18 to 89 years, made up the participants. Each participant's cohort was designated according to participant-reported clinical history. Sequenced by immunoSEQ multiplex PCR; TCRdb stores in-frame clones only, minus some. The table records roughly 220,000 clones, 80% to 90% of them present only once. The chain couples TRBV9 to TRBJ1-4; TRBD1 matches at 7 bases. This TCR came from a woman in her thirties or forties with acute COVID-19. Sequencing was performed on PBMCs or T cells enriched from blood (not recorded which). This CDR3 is CASSSDRLAEKLFF. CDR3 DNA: TGTGCCAGCAGTTCGGACAGGCTGGCCGAAAAACTGTTTTTT.